This T cell receptor (beta chain) was identified in a study of blood T cell repertoires in COVID-19. Method: immunoSEQ multiplex PCR; TCRdb's copy keeps in-frame clones and lacks some. The sample records 250,000 to 350,000 clones, 90% being singletons. This clone was seen just once. This TCR was sampled from a woman aged 18-30 years with acute COVID-19. Input material: PBMCs or T cells enriched from blood (not recorded which).

The chain's CDR3 is CASGTGSQPQHF. The CDR3 bases are TGTGCCAGCGGAACAGGGAGTCAGCCCCAGCATTTT. The V gene is TRBV28, the J gene TRBJ1-5; TRBD1 is a possible D gene (6 bases). The CDR3 length is 12 residues. Per germline, CDR1 MDHEN and CDR2 SYDVKM. Trimming shortened V by 8 bases and J by 6 bases, and 11 bases separated the two germline ends.